The rows below give T cell receptor beta chains drawn from one sample of a study of T cells after posttransplantation cyclophosphamide. Data came from immunoSEQ multiplex PCR; TCRdb stores just in-frame clones and leaves some out. The sample shows about 6,500 clones, approximately 80% of them seen only once. The specimen was CD8+ T cells sorted from PBMCs, collected approximately 1,500 days after allogeneic stem cell transplant with posttransplant cyclophosphamide. Source of these receptors: a female patient aged 50 to 65 who received an allogeneic stem cell transplant from a related donor, was CMV-positive, and had no GVHD. Some T cells could come from the graft donor. Each CDR3 is given with its conserved first and last residue. D genes are given only for firm matches. Size is stated for part of the rows, as once, few or many counts, or as a class when the clone is expanded.

D gene: NA; clone size: NA; J gene: TRBJ2-7; V gene: TRBV6-5; CDR3 protein: CANYKRGEQYF; CDR3 DNA: TGTGCCAACTACAAAAGAGGTGAGCAGTACTTC
D gene: NA; clone size: NA; J gene: TRBJ2-3; V gene: TRBV4-3; CDR3 protein: CASSPNFRSDTQYF; CDR3 DNA: TGCGCCAGCAGCCCCAACTTTAGATCAGATACGCAGTATTTT
D gene: TRBD1; clone size: NA; J gene: TRBJ1-2; V gene: TRBV9; CDR3 protein: CASSVDTGAPRYGYTF; CDR3 DNA: TGTGCCAGCAGCGTAGATACAGGGGCCCCTCGCTATGGCTACACCTTC
D gene: NA; clone size: NA; J gene: TRBJ2-6; V gene: TRBV9; CDR3 protein: CASSAGVRAQISGANVLTF; CDR3 DNA: TGTGCCAGCAGCGCAGGGGTAAGGGCCCAAATCTCTGGGGCCAACGTCCTGACTTTC
D gene: NA; clone size: NA; J gene: TRBJ1-2; V gene: TRBV9; CDR3 protein: CASSVGAGELPNYGYTF; CDR3 DNA: TGTGCCAGCAGCGTAGGGGCGGGGGAGTTGCCTAACTATGGCTACACCTTC
D gene: TRBD1; clone size: NA; J gene: TRBJ2-4; V gene: TRBV27; CDR3 protein: CASRWTGAFKNIQYF; CDR3 DNA: TGTGCCAGCCGGTGGACAGGGGCCTTCAAAAACATTCAGTACTTC
D gene: NA; clone size: NA; J gene: TRBJ1-1; V gene: TRBV6-5; CDR3 protein: CASSSGTRGTEAFF; CDR3 DNA: TGTGCCAGCAGTAGCGGGACGAGGGGCACTGAAGCTTTCTTT
D gene: TRBD2; clone size: NA; J gene: TRBJ2-7; V gene: TRBV19; CDR3 protein: CASSIEREGSYEQYF; CDR3 DNA: TGTGCCAGTAGTATAGAGCGGGAGGGTTCCTACGAGCAGTACTTC
D gene: NA; clone size: NA; J gene: TRBJ2-5; V gene: TRBV28; CDR3 protein: CASSSPPQVGWETQYF; CDR3 DNA: TGTGCCAGCAGTTCCCCCCCACAGGTAGGGTGGGAGACCCAGTACTTC
D gene: NA; clone size: once; J gene: TRBJ2-7; V gene: TRBV28; CDR3 protein: CASSIPTSGDISYEQYF; CDR3 DNA: TGTGCCAGCAGCATACCTACATCGGGAGATATCTCCTACGAGCAGTACTTC
D gene: TRBD2; clone size: NA; J gene: TRBJ2-7; V gene: TRBV7-8; CDR3 protein: CASSLEGLAGSEQYF; CDR3 DNA: TGTGCCAGCAGCTTAGAGGGGCTAGCGGGTAGCGAGCAGTACTTC
D gene: TRBD2; clone size: NA; J gene: TRBJ2-4; V gene: TRBV2; CDR3 protein: CASSEALGLAWNIQYF; CDR3 DNA: TGTGCCAGCAGTGAAGCCTTGGGACTAGCATGGAACATTCAGTACTTC
D gene: TRBD1; clone size: NA; J gene: TRBJ1-2; V gene: TRBV9; CDR3 protein: CASSVGTGGNYGYTF; CDR3 DNA: TGTGCCAGCAGCGTAGGGACAGGGGGCAACTATGGCTACACCTTC
D gene: NA; clone size: medium-sized; J gene: TRBJ2-3; V gene: TRBV5-4; CDR3 protein: CASSLYRDSPTDTQYF; CDR3 DNA: TGTGCCAGCAGCCTTTACAGGGATTCCCCCACAGATACGCAGTATTTT
D gene: TRBD2; clone size: large; J gene: TRBJ2-3; V gene: TRBV27; CDR3 protein: CASSLYGVTSGYTDTQYF; CDR3 DNA: TGTGCCAGCAGTTTATACGGGGTGACTAGCGGGTACACAGATACGCAGTATTTT
D gene: NA; clone size: NA; J gene: TRBJ1-3; V gene: TRBV4-1; CDR3 protein: CASSHGGVTGTSGNTIYF; CDR3 DNA: TGCGCCAGCAGCCACGGGGGGGTAACAGGGACCTCTGGAAACACCATATATTTT
D gene: NA; clone size: NA; J gene: TRBJ1-5; V gene: TRBV7-9; CDR3 protein: CASSVNRDQPQHF; CDR3 DNA: TGTGCCAGCAGCGTAAACAGGGATCAGCCCCAGCATTTT
D gene: TRBD2; clone size: NA; J gene: TRBJ2-1; V gene: TRBV6-4; CDR3 protein: CASSDYLLAGDHNEQFF; CDR3 DNA: TGTGCCAGCAGTGACTACTTATTAGCGGGAGACCACAATGAGCAGTTCTTC